A selection of T cell receptor beta chains follows, all from one sample in a study of blood T cell repertoires in COVID-19. Produced via immunoSEQ multiplex PCR; TCRdb's table is partial and in-frame only. The sample holds under 500,000 clones, about 85% seen once. Material for sequencing was PBMCs or T cells enriched from blood (not recorded which). The receptors originated from a woman between 18 and 29 years old with acute COVID-19. The CDR3 runs from the conserved cysteine through the conserved F or W. D genes are given only for firm matches. Clone size is shown for a subset of rows, as once, few, many or a class of expanded clone.

v_gene	j_gene	d_gene	abundance	CDR3aa	CDR3nt
TRBV10-1	TRBJ2-1	TRBD2	-	CASSVGAGGNEQFF	TGCGCCAGCAGTGTTGGTGCGGGAGGCAATGAGCAGTTCTTC
TRBV9	TRBJ2-3	TRBD2	-	CASSTGTSGVTQYF	TGTGCCAGCAGCACCGGGACTAGCGGGGTAACGCAGTATTTT
TRBV19	TRBJ1-1	TRBD1	-	CASSPRTGGLWTEAFF	TGTGCCAGTAGTCCTCGGACAGGGGGCTTATGGACTGAAGCTTTCTTT
TRBV10-3	TRBJ2-1	TRBD2	-	CAISDRLAGEREQFF	TGTGCCATCAGTGATCGACTAGCGGGAGAGCGTGAGCAGTTCTTC
TRBV12-2	TRBJ2-7	-	once	CASRLDVQVAYEQYF	TGTGCAAGTCGCTTAGATGTCCAGGTTGCCTACGAGCAGTACTTC
TRBV6-2/TRBV6-3	TRBJ1-1	-	-	CASSYDGGAGTEAFF	TGTGCCAGCAGTTACGATGGGGGCGCGGGTACTGAAGCTTTCTTT
TRBV9	TRBJ1-5	TRBD1	-	CASSVANFQGGNQPQHF	TGTGCCAGCAGCGTAGCTAATTTTCAGGGGGGCAATCAGCCCCAGCATTTT
TRBV6-2/TRBV6-3	TRBJ2-1	TRBD2	-	CASSYGTRRIEQFF	TGTGCCAGCAGTTACGGGACTAGAAGGATTGAGCAGTTCTTC
TRBV6-5	TRBJ2-1	TRBD2	-	CASSYIAGSAEQFF	TGTGCCAGCAGTTACATAGCGGGTAGTGCTGAGCAGTTCTTC
TRBV28	TRBJ2-7	TRBD2	-	CASMVGTTEQYF	TGTGCCAGCATGGTAGGGACTACCGAGCAGTACTTC
TRBV19	TRBJ2-2	-	-	CASRGEGNTGELFF	TGTGCCAGTAGGGGCGAGGGGAACACCGGGGAGCTGTTTTTT
TRBV9	TRBJ2-3	TRBD2	once	CASSVPGERGALSTDTQYF	TGTGCCAGCAGCGTTCCGGGAGAGCGGGGGGCTCTTAGCACAGATACGCAGTATTTT
TRBV6-2/TRBV6-3	TRBJ1-2	-	-	CASSYSSGGLNYGYTF	TGTGCCAGCAGTTACTCGAGCGGGGGATTAAACTATGGCTACACCTTC
TRBV6-2/TRBV6-3	TRBJ2-3	TRBD2	-	CASSMSGGALDTQYF	TGTGCCAGCAGTATGAGCGGGGGGGCGCTGGATACGCAGTATTTT
TRBV12-3/TRBV12-4	TRBJ1-1	-	-	CASSFAGRTEAFF	TGTGCCAGCAGTTTCGCAGGGAGGACTGAAGCTTTCTTT
TRBV20-1	TRBJ2-7	-	-	CSASPVYEQYF	TGCAGTGCTAGCCCCGTCTACGAGCAGTACTTC
TRBV12-3/TRBV12-4	TRBJ2-5	TRBD2	-	CASRLGTIETQYF	TGTGCCAGCAGGTTAGGGACTATAGAGACCCAGTACTTC
TRBV30	TRBJ2-1	TRBD2	-	CAWRSLAGNEQFF	TGTGCCTGGAGATCACTAGCGGGAAATGAGCAGTTCTTC
TRBV11-2	TRBJ1-1	-	-	CASSLVAGMNTEAFF	TGTGCCAGCAGCTTAGTGGCAGGAATGAACACTGAAGCTTTCTTT
TRBV28	TRBJ2-1	TRBD2	-	CASGLAGSDRPNEQFF	TGTGCCAGCGGGTTAGCGGGATCAGATAGACCCAATGAGCAGTTCTTC
TRBV6-1	TRBJ2-2	-	-	CASSSTRGNTGELFF	TGTGCCAGCAGCTCTACCAGGGGGAACACCGGGGAGCTGTTTTTT
TRBV4-2	TRBJ1-2	-	medium-sized	CASSPAGGRDGYTF	TGTGCCAGCAGCCCGGCGGGGGGCCGTGATGGCTACACCTTC
TRBV4-2	TRBJ1-1	TRBD1	-	CASSQVVQGVPEAFF	TGTGCCAGCAGCCAAGTGGTACAGGGGGTCCCTGAAGCTTTCTTT
TRBV28	TRBJ2-1	-	-	CASSLARRNYNEQFF	TGTGCCAGCAGTTTAGCCCGGAGAAACTACAATGAGCAGTTCTTC